What follows are 15 T cell receptor beta chains derived from one specimen sequenced in a study of T cell responses to AZD1222 COVID-19 vaccine (dated by TCRdb to the early 2020s). The time point label for this specimen denotes: baseline before first vaccination. Preparation of the library involved the immunoSEQ multiplex PCR assay. The table comes from immuneACCESS by way of TCRdb, which keeps in-frame sequences with V and J called. Part of the clones is missing from these tables; in studies checked, under half for an unresolved V gene and the rest for unknown reasons. The sample yields roughly 180,000 clones; roughly nine tenths were counted once. Less than 3% of the sample lies in the top ten. The specimen comprised peripheral blood, sampled on day 0 of AZD1222 vaccination. These TCRs come from an adult in good health.

The rearrangement uses TRBV30 and TRBJ2-7; the match to TRBD2 covers 7 bases. The CDR3 extends over 15 amino acids. Germline V CDR1 and CDR2: GTSNPN, SVGIG (reference sequence). With V trimmed by 1 base and J by 3 bases, 9 bases remained unmatched. The chain's CDR3 is CAWSGEGLAVYEQYF. For the CDR3, the DNA is TGTGCCTGGAGTGGAGAAGGGCTAGCGGTCTACGAGCAGTACTTC.

The chain recombines TRBV5-1 with TRBJ1-1, with 8 positions matching TRBD1. The CDR3 consists of 14 residues. The J segment lost 1 base and the V segment lost 4 bases, leaving 3 bases of the junction unmatched. Looked up from germline, CDR1 is SGHRS and CDR2 is YFSETQ. The CDR3 coding sequence is TGCGCCAGCAGCCCGGGGACAGGGAACACTGAAGCTTTCTTT. It codes for CASSPGTGNTEAFF. Drawing the rest from reference TRBV5-1 and TRBJ1-1, the complete variable domain is KAGVTQTPRYLIKTRGQQVTLSCSPISGHRSVSWYQQTPGQGLQFLFEYFSETQRNKGNFPGRFSGRQFSNSRSEMNVSTLELGDSALYLCASSPGTGNTEAFFGQGTRLTVV.

The chain links TRBV6-6 to TRBJ1-1; D may be TRBD1 (6 bases). Trimming cost V 7 bases and J 11 bases, with 20 bases left between them. Germline values: CDR1 MNHNY, CDR2 SVGAGI (reference sequence). The CDR3 totals 13 residues. The CDR3 bases are TGTGCCAGCACCACGATCAGAAAGGGGGGGGCTTTCTTT. Encoded protein: CASTTIRKGGAFF.

V is TRBV3-1 (or the pseudogene TRBV3-2) and J is TRBJ2-5, with 7 bases matching TRBD1. From germline, CDR1 is LGHDT and CDR2 YNNKEL (reference sequence). Trimming cost V 2 bases and J 5 bases; bases outside gene matches: 8. This CDR3 has 15 amino acids. This chain's CDR3 is CASSQYRGRTETQYF. CDR3 DNA sequence: TGTGCCAGCAGCCAATACAGGGGCCGAACGGAGACCCAGTACTTC.

The chain uses TRBV28 and TRBJ2-7; 11 nucleotides match TRBD1. The J segment lost 2 bases and the V segment lost 4 bases, leaving 7 bases of the junction unmatched. Germline assignment: CDR1 MDHEN and CDR2 SYDVKM. This CDR3 comprises 16 residues. The DNA of the CDR3 is TGTGCCAGCAGTTCCGCGGGGACAGGGGGGACCTACGAGCAGTACTTC. It specifies CASSSAGTGGTYEQYF.

In its sample, this clone was seen a few times. The genes are TRBV6-2 or TRBV6-3 and TRBJ2-1; D is unresolved. CDR3 size: 17 residues. Trimming pared 0 bases from V and 8 bases from J, leaving 20 bases between. CDR1 is MNHEY and CDR2 is SVGEGT in the germline V gene. CDR3 sequence reads: CASSYSIVLYVSHEQFF. As DNA, the CDR3 is TGTGCCAGCAGTTACTCGATCGTGTTATACGTGAGCCATGAGCAGTTCTTC.

This clone was detected only a few times. Distinct nucleotide sequences in the sample also encode this CDR3. This chain links TRBV2 with TRBJ2-5, with D unclear. Trimming removed 3 bases from V and 2 bases from J, with 4 bases in between. This CDR3 is 12 amino acids long. The germline CDR1 and CDR2 sequences are SNHLY and FYNNEI. The chain's CDR3 is CASSDLQETQYF. CDR3 coding DNA: TGTGCCAGCAGTGATTTACAAGAGACCCAGTACTTC.

This sequence joins TRBV6-5 and TRBJ1-5; D remains ambiguous. Per germline, CDR1 MNHEY and CDR2 SVGAGI. V was trimmed by 2 bases and J by 4 bases, leaving 12 bases between them. This CDR3 is 15 amino acids long. In nucleotides, the CDR3 is TGTGCCAGCAGTTACGATGTGGCGGGGAATCAGCCCCAGCATTTT. Encoded protein: CASSYDVAGNQPQHF.

The chain has TRBV28 and TRBJ1-4; 9 nucleotides align to TRBD1. The CDR3 is made up of 16 amino acids. CDR1 is MDHEN, CDR2 SYDVKM, per germline. V was pared by 4 bases and J by 5 bases, with 8 bases of the junction left unmatched. CDR3 sequence: CASSWGQGARNEKLFF. Here the CDR3 DNA reads TGTGCCAGCAGTTGGGGACAGGGCGCCCGGAATGAAAAACTGTTTTTT. Full variable domain (outside the CDR3, taken from reference TRBV28 and TRBJ1-4): DVKVTQSSRYLVKRTGEKVFLECVQDMDHENMFWYRQDPGLGLRLIYFSYDVKMKEKGDIPEGYSVSREKKERFSLILESASTNQTSMYLCASSWGQGARNEKLFFGSGTQLSVL.

V and J are TRBV6-5 and TRBJ2-7; 9 nucleotides agree with TRBD2. Germline V gene sequence: CDR1 MNHEY, CDR2 SVGAGI. This CDR3 region has 16 residues. J was trimmed by 5 bases and V by 0 bases; bases with no gene match: 8. The CDR3 nucleotides are TGTGCCAGCAGTTACTCGATTGCGGGAGGGCCTCACGAGCAGTACTTC. Amino acids: CASSYSIAGGPHEQYF.

This rearrangement joins TRBV15 to TRBJ2-7; TRBD1 is a possible D gene (6 bases). Germline values: CDR1 LNHNV, CDR2 YYDKDF (reference sequence). Between the trimmed V and J ends, which lost 2 bases and 3 bases, there was a span of 8 bases. The length of the CDR3 is 13 residues. DNA for the CDR3: TGTGCCACCAGCAGACAGGGGTACTACGAGCAGTACTTC. Translated, it gives CATSRQGYYEQYF.

J is TRBJ2-7 and V is TRBV7-9, with 8 bases identical to TRBD2. This CDR3 is 14 amino acids long. Trimming at V came to 1 base and at J to 1 base, leaving 0 bases not matched to a gene. Looked up from germline, CDR1 is SEHNR and CDR2 is FQNEAQ (reference sequence). CDR3 sequence (DNA): TGTGCCAGCAGCTTAGGCGGGAGGTCCTACGAGCAGTACTTC. Its translation: CASSLGGRSYEQYF.

Here the CDR3 reads CASTKCRKGVPSSYNSPLHF. CDR3 nucleotides: TGTGCCAGCACTAAGTGTCGGAAGGGGGTCCCTAGCTCCTATAATTCACCCCTCCACTTT. The chain joins TRBV21-1 to TRBJ1-6; TRBD1 reflects the table's D call only, with no check against the DNA. TRBV21-1 is a known pseudogene. This CDR3 region has 20 residues.

The chain couples TRBV28 to TRBJ1-2; D perhaps matches TRBD1 (6 bases). Trimming cost V 1 base and J 0 bases, with 6 bases left between them. Germline V gives CDR1 MDHEN, CDR2 SYDVKM. The CDR3 is 14 amino acids. CDR3 amino acids: CASSLSGANYGYTF. CDR3 nucleotides: TGTGCCAGCAGTTTATCAGGGGCTAACTATGGCTACACCTTC.

There are a few counts of this clone. An end of the junction does not agree with germline; a read error may underlie this. The V gene is TRBV5-1, the J gene TRBJ1-1; 10 bases map to TRBD1. CDR3 size: 14 residues. Looked up from germline, CDR1 is SGHRS and CDR2 is YFSETQ. Written as DNA, the CDR3 is TGCGCCAGCAGCTTCCAGGGACAGGGGACCCTTTCTGTCTTT. Its translation: CASSFQGQGTLSVF.